This is a list of T cell receptor beta chains from one sample in a study of human T cells and chemical hapten exposure. TCRdb ran MiXCR on the RACE reads and lists one entry per CDR3 protein. Among about 350,000 distinct CDR3 sequences listed, around 5.5% were seen once. Here the sequenced sample was whole blood, taken in connection with sensitization to the hapten diphenylcyclopropenone (DPC). The source is a woman younger than 35 with alopecia areata. Some clones in this sample may be carry-over from other donors' samples. CDR3s include the opening cysteine and the closing phenylalanine or tryptophan. Each record gives: D gene, clone size, V gene, J gene, CDR3 DNA, CDR3 protein. The D gene is left open where the match is weak. The size entry is marked missing in some rows and otherwise reads once, few, many or a size class.

-	-	TRBV6-2/TRBV6-3	TRBJ1-1	TGTGCCAGCAGGGGTTCCACCGGGAAGGTGCAAGCTTTCTTT	CASRGSTGKVQAFF
TRBD1	few	TRBV2	TRBJ1-5	TGTGCCAGCAAAGGACAGGGGGATCAGCCCCAGCATTTT	CASKGQGDQPQHF
-	-	TRBV5-6	TRBJ2-5	TGTGCCAGCAGCTTGAGACACTCGGAGACCCAGTACTTC	CASSLRHSETQYF
TRBD2	-	TRBV3-1	TRBJ2-3	TGTGCCAGCAGCCTGCGGACTAGCGGTCGTGGAGGAGATACGCAGTATTTT	CASSLRTSGRGGDTQYF
-	many	TRBV20-1	TRBJ2-1	TGCAGTGTTATGAGTACACCCTACCGGGACCCCGGGGAGTTCTTC	CSVMSTPYRDPGEFF
TRBD2	many	TRBV12-3/TRBV12-4	TRBJ2-3	TGTGCCAGCAGAATAGCGGGGGTTACAGATACGCAGTATTTT	CASRIAGVTDTQYF
-	few	TRBV7-2	TRBJ1-6	TGTGCCAGCAGCTTCGATTCCGGCCCCGGAGGGCGTTCACCCCTCCACTTT	CASSFDSGPGGRSPLHF
TRBD2	many	TRBV3-1	TRBJ2-2	TGTGCCAGCAGCCTAGCGGGGCCCGGGGAGCTGTTTTTT	CASSLAGPGELFF
TRBD1	-	TRBV7-9	TRBJ1-2	TGTGCCAGCAGCCCGGGACAGGGTCTTAGTGGCTACACCTTC	CASSPGQGLSGYTF
-	many	TRBV6-2/TRBV6-3	TRBJ1-5	TGTGCCAGCAGTTCCGACAGGATCCCCTTCAATCAGCCCCAGCATTTT	CASSSDRIPFNQPQHF
TRBD2	many	TRBV12-3/TRBV12-4	TRBJ2-3	TGTGCCAGCAGCAGGGCCGGGACTAGCGGGGAGGATACGCAGTATTTT	CASSRAGTSGEDTQYF
TRBD1	-	TRBV7-9	TRBJ2-5	TGTGCCGTAGGGGACAGGGACATGGAGACCCAGTACTTC	CAVGDRDMETQYF
TRBD2	-	TRBV7-8	TRBJ2-1	TGTGCCAGCAGCTTAGTTCTAGCGGGGCGCAATGAGCAGTTCTTC	CASSLVLAGRNEQFF
-	few	TRBV12-3/TRBV12-4	TRBJ2-6	TGTGCCAGCAGTTGCAGTGACTCTGGGGCCAACGTCCTGACTTTC	CASSCSDSGANVLTF
-	many	TRBV21-1	TRBJ2-5	TGTGCCAATAGGTCCAAGAGCAGCCAAGAGACCCAGTACTTC	CANRSKSSQETQYF
-	many	TRBV20-1	TRBJ2-7	TGCAGTGCTCTTAACGTCGGCAGGGGAGACTACGAGCAGTACTTC	CSALNVGRGDYEQYF
TRBD1	-	TRBV7-3	TRBJ1-6	TGTGCCAGGAGCTCACAGGGGGCGAGCAATTCACCCCTCCACTTT	CARSSQGASNSPLHF
-	few	TRBV6-2/TRBV6-3	TRBJ1-1	TGTGCCAGCTCACTGATAGGGAGGAACACTGAAGCTTTCTTT	CASSLIGRNTEAFF
-	few	TRBV7-2	TRBJ1-6	TGTGCCAGCAGCTTAGAACCAATGAGCTCCTATAATTCACCCCTCCACTTT	CASSLEPMSSYNSPLHF
-	few	TRBV3-1	TRBJ2-3	TGTGCCAGCAGCCGTTCCAGGGAAGTGGATACGCAGTATTTT	CASSRSREVDTQYF
-	-	TRBV6-1	TRBJ2-7	TGTGCCAGCAAAGGGGCAGTGAGCTCCTACGAGCAGTACTTC	CASKGAVSSYEQYF
TRBD1	many	TRBV9	TRBJ1-5	TGTGCCAGCAGCCAACAGGGGGATAGCAATCAGCCCCAGCATTTT	CASSQQGDSNQPQHF
-	many	TRBV3-1	TRBJ1-5	TGTGCCAGCAGCCAAGATCAAGACAGCAATCAGCCCCAGCATTTT	CASSQDQDSNQPQHF
-	-	TRBV4-3	TRBJ2-3	TGCGCCAGCAGCCAACCGTCCCATTCTACGCAGTATTTT	CASSQPSHSTQYF
-	few	TRBV12-3/TRBV12-4	TRBJ2-3	TGTGCCAGCAGTTTATGGGGGAACCCCGATACGCAGTATTTT	CASSLWGNPDTQYF
TRBD1	-	TRBV3-1	TRBJ2-7	TGTGCAGCAGGGGGCTACGAGCAGTACTTC	CAAGGYEQYF
-	many	TRBV5-5	TRBJ1-1	TGTGCCAGCAGCTTGGTGTACCAGGGAGGGGCTGAAGCTTTCTTT	CASSLVYQGGAEAFF
TRBD1	many	TRBV12-3/TRBV12-4	TRBJ2-7	TGTGCCAGCAGCCTCACAGGGGGCCTATTGCACGAGCAGTACTTC	CASSLTGGLLHEQYF
TRBD2	-	TRBV5-5	TRBJ2-2	TGTGCCAGCAGCTTGGCCGGCCCTAGCGGGGTCGGGGAGCTGTTTTTT	CASSLAGPSGVGELFF
-	many	TRBV20-1	TRBJ1-2	TGCAGTGCCCCCGCCACCGGGAGTGTAGGTTATGGCTACACCTTC	CSAPATGSVGYGYTF
-	-	TRBV5-1	TRBJ2-3	TGCGCCAGCAGCTTGGCAGTGTCACAAACAGATACGCAGTATTTT	CASSLAVSQTDTQYF
-	-	TRBV12-3/TRBV12-4	TRBJ2-2	TGTGCCAGCAGTTTAGGACCTACCGGGGAGCTGTTTTTT	CASSLGPTGELFF
TRBD2	many	TRBV28	TRBJ2-2	TGTGCCAGCAGGATAGCGGGGGCCGGGGTCGGGGAGCTGTTTTTT	CASRIAGAGVGELFF